This T cell receptor beta chain was captured by sequencing in a study of T-cell reconstitution after alpha-beta-depleted transplantation in children. Study-wide findings and caveats: At day 60, the high TCRbeta diversity found in some patients originated from recipient T cells and thymic progenitors that had survived. The main origin of T-cell counts and diversity one year after transplant was newly produced T cells. Reportedly, alpha-beta T cells present about two months post-transplant originated from several hundred expanded clones of graft origin.

A TCRbeta library incorporating unique molecular identifiers was prepared. Each CDR3 protein gets one entry after TCRdb re-called the PCR reads with MiXCR. Of around 600,000 distinct CDR3 sequences in the sample, roughly 23% were seen once. This clonotype has a count of ten or more. Antigen unknown. Sequenced material: PBMCs, mostly from graft donor cells, taken 360 days after TCRalphabeta/CD19-depleted stem cell transplant. This TCR came from a boy under two years old who had a stem cell transplant for acute myeloid leukemia, so the T cells may come from the graft donor.

The CDR3 reads CSARKGSDETQYF. Here the CDR3 DNA reads TGCAGTGCTAGAAAGGGTAGCGATGAGACCCAGTACTTC. The chain recombines TRBV20-1 with TRBJ2-5; the D gene is possibly TRBD2 (5 bases). The CDR3 length is 13 residues. CDR1 and CDR2 from the germline V gene are DFQATT and SNEGSKA (reference sequence). V was trimmed by 2 bases and J by 5 bases, leaving 12 bases between them.